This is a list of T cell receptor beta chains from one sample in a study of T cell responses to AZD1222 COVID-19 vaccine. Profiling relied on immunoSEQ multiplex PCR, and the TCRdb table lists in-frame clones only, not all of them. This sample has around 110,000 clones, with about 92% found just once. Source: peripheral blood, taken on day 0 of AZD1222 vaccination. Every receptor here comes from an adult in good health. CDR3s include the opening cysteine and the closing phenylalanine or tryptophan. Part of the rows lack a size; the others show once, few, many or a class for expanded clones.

CDR3 protein: CASVNQGNEAFF; clone size: NA; V gene: TRBV11-3
CDR3 protein: CASSPVRGGETQYF; clone size: NA; V gene: TRBV7-2
CDR3 protein: CASSLAFLGSHEQYF; clone size: NA; V gene: TRBV7-9
CDR3 protein: CASSLSGLATGELFF; clone size: NA; V gene: TRBV5-4
CDR3 protein: CATWGVQGWEQYF; clone size: NA; V gene: TRBV28
CDR3 protein: CAKGGGPDQPQHF; clone size: once; V gene: TRBV2
CDR3 protein: CASSLTLYEQYF; clone size: NA; V gene: TRBV12-3/TRBV12-4
CDR3 protein: CASSFSYTGELFF; clone size: NA; V gene: TRBV11-2
CDR3 protein: CASSLTGGSPLHF; clone size: NA; V gene: TRBV28
CDR3 protein: CAWSPGPNEKLFF; clone size: once; V gene: TRBV30
CDR3 protein: CASSLPGEKTQYF; clone size: NA; V gene: TRBV11-3
CDR3 protein: CASSQAGKLFF; clone size: few; V gene: TRBV4-1
CDR3 protein: CASSLGLRGGNEQFF; clone size: NA; V gene: TRBV6-5
CDR3 protein: CASSLEDRGGSPLHF; clone size: NA; V gene: TRBV5-1
CDR3 protein: CASNNDQPQHF; clone size: NA; V gene: TRBV28
CDR3 protein: CACAGLRSYEQYF; clone size: NA; V gene: TRBV30
CDR3 protein: CASSRPTSQGELFF; clone size: NA; V gene: TRBV5-5
CDR3 protein: CATSLPGGAEAFF; clone size: NA; V gene: TRBV10-3
CDR3 protein: CASSRTGTNTEAFF; clone size: NA; V gene: TRBV19
CDR3 protein: CASSYSPGIVQETQYF; clone size: NA; V gene: TRBV6-5
CDR3 protein: CASSEQGYGYTF; clone size: once; V gene: TRBV19
CDR3 protein: CASSILGGGDNEQFF; clone size: NA; V gene: TRBV19
CDR3 protein: CASETGTNEKLFF; clone size: NA; V gene: TRBV28
CDR3 protein: CASSYSGASGYGYTF; clone size: few; V gene: TRBV6-5
CDR3 protein: CASSPSLGINEQFF; clone size: NA; V gene: TRBV6-4
CDR3 protein: CAWSSGSGGLGEKLFF; clone size: NA; V gene: TRBV30
CDR3 protein: CASSIWRGNQPQHF; clone size: NA; V gene: TRBV19
CDR3 protein: CASYGAAPQGASQPQHF; clone size: NA; V gene: TRBV10-1
CDR3 protein: CASSKVKTNRDEQFF; clone size: once; V gene: TRBV21-1
CDR3 protein: CASSQGGVGQQFF; clone size: NA; V gene: TRBV3-1/TRBV3-2
CDR3 protein: CASSQDGLETQYF; clone size: NA; V gene: TRBV3-1/TRBV3-2
CDR3 protein: CATADWGGRVYNEQFF; clone size: few; V gene: TRBV28
CDR3 protein: CATSDIRAEKDTQYF; clone size: NA; V gene: TRBV24-1
CDR3 protein: CASSQEGGVSQPQHF; clone size: NA; V gene: TRBV3-1/TRBV3-2
CDR3 protein: CASSLLGTGESNQPQHF; clone size: NA; V gene: TRBV28
CDR3 protein: CASSLLSDRFDSPLHF; clone size: NA; V gene: TRBV28
CDR3 protein: CAISIDHPLTDTQYF; clone size: once; V gene: TRBV10-3
CDR3 protein: CASSVEGESGYTF; clone size: NA; V gene: TRBV2
CDR3 protein: CASSLIGGDIQYF; clone size: NA; V gene: TRBV6-5
CDR3 protein: CASSPLTSGFAYEQYF; clone size: NA; V gene: TRBV28
CDR3 protein: CASSYRDSAPLYGYTF; clone size: NA; V gene: TRBV6-5
CDR3 protein: CASSGGGKQGPFF; clone size: NA; V gene: TRBV27
CDR3 protein: CASSVVPSGTYNEQFF; clone size: once; V gene: TRBV9
CDR3 protein: CSVVGLADRRYTQYF; clone size: once; V gene: TRBV29-1
CDR3 protein: CASSLDGERSGNTIYF; clone size: NA; V gene: TRBV5-4
CDR3 protein: CASSLGDKNEKLFF; clone size: NA; V gene: TRBV5-1
CDR3 protein: CASSQSGANGYTF; clone size: NA; V gene: TRBV16